This T cell receptor beta chain was recovered during a study of cytomegalovirus exposure and HLA in healthy donors. Study overall: An earlier analysis found some 100 million unique TCR beta sequences from around 180 million T cells. The Caucasian-associated ancestry cluster contained 65% to 85% of the roughly 400 genotyped donors.

Study-level points and caveats: Based on reports, TCR beta sequences accurately predicted HLA-A and HLA-B alleles for most subjects.

The CDR3 is 16 residues long. The V end lost 2 bases, the J end lost 4 bases, and 17 bases lay between the germline ends. In germline, CDR1 is SGHVS, CDR2 FQNEAQ. PCR employed 60 Vbeta and 13 Jbeta primers. Only in-frame clones appear in the TCRdb table, and some are missing; sequencing was by immunoSEQ multiplex PCR. The sample records some 270,000 clones, 80% to 95% being singletons. Concerning this clone itself: What it recognizes is unknown.

V gene TRBV7-8 combines with J gene TRBJ1-2; D might be TRBD1 (5 bases). Material for sequencing was PBMCs. The sequence was obtained from a girl aged 2 to 9 in good health and CMV-seronegative. The CDR3 loop reads CASSLIIGGRVYGYTF. In DNA form, the CDR3 reads TGTGCCAGCAGCTTAATCATCGGGGGTCGGGTCTATGGCTACACCTTC.